This TCR beta chain was observed in a study of blood T cell repertoires in COVID-19. Whole-study context: Donors in the United States, Italy and Spain gave samples during acute or convalescent COVID-19. Sources were T cells, B-cell-depleted T cells, or PBMCs; the material itself was cDNA or gDNA.

Source study methods: Estimates of nucleated cell counts were drawn from the amplification of reference gene primers. The assay was immunoSEQ multiplex PCR, and TCRdb's table has in-frame clones only and misses some. V and J calls plus clone size are reproduced from that table; the DNA served to infer D and trimming. In the table there are about 150,000 clones, 65% to 85% of which are singletons. The CDR3 is 13 residues long. Trimming left V 4 bases short and J 2 bases short, with 6 bases between. Germline CDR1 LGHDT, CDR2 YNNKEL (reference sequence). Sequenced sample: peripheral blood. The chain couples TRBV3-1 (or the pseudogene TRBV3-2) to TRBJ1-3; no clear D. The source of this sequence is a woman aged 80 or older with acute or convalescent COVID-19. CDR3 in DNA: TGTGCCAGCAGCCCCCATGCTGGAAACACCATATATTTT. Its translation: CASSPHAGNTIYF.